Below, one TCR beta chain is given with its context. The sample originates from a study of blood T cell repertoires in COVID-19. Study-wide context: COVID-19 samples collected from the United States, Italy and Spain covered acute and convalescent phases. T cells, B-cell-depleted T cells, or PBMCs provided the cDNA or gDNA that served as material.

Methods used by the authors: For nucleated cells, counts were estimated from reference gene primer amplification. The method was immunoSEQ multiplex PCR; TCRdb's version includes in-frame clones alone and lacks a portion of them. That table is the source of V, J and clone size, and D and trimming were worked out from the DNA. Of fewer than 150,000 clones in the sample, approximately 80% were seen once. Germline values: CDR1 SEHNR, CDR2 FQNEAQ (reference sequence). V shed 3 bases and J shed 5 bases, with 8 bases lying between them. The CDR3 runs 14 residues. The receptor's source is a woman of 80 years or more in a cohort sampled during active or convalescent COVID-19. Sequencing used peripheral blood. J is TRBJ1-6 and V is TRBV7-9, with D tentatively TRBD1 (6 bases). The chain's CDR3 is CASSFGQNNSPLHF. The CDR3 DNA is TGTGCCAGCAGCTTCGGACAGAATAATTCACCCCTCCACTTT.